This TCR beta chain comes out of a study of CD8 T cells in Susac syndrome. About the research overall: Blood was drawn from Susac syndrome patients while they were therapy-naive, on corticosteroids, or on intravenous immunoglobulin alone.

Sequencing targeted TCR beta in T cells from blood (CD8+ and CD4+). Negative isolation yielded CD8+ and CD4+ T cells; FACS enriched TEMRA cells. It was with random hexamers that roughly 0.45 to 1 ug RNA was reverse transcribed. Amplification of TCR beta CDR3 used immunoSEQ multiplex PCR across 54 Vbeta and 13 Jbeta. One entry per CDR3 protein, called by TCRdb with MiXCR from the immunoSEQ multiplex PCR reads. The sample holds about 190,000 distinct CDR3 sequences; around 95% are singletons and the top ten take 0.075% to 0.1%. The TCR was taken from a human donor with Susac syndrome. Sequencing used CD4+ T cells from PBMCs.

In nucleotides, the CDR3 is TGTGCCAGCAGCCAATTATACCAAGAGACCCAGTACTTC. This sequence encodes CASSQLYQETQYF. The chain combines TRBV3-1 with TRBJ2-5; D is ambiguous. Germline CDR1 is LGHDT and CDR2 is YNNKEL (reference sequence). The length of the CDR3 is 13 residues. The ends were cut back, 2 bases at V and 0 bases at J, with 4 bases in the middle.